This T cell receptor beta chain emerged from a study of response to subunit inactivated influenza vaccine. TCRdb re-analysed the RT-PCR reads in MiXCR, keeping a single row per CDR3 protein. The table has just under 250,000 distinct CDR3 sequences, about 12% seen once. This clonotype was detected ten times or more. The antigen is not known. Germline CDR1 SQVTM, CDR2 ANQGSEA. Trimming removed 3 bases at V and 7 bases at J, with 19 bases between. The CDR3 has 15 residues. Whole-study findings and limits: The study's authors posited that every seasonal influenza vaccination enlists few new T cells.

The sequence was collected from a man between 50 and 59 years old who received an inactivated influenza vaccine. This chain joins TRBV29-1 and TRBJ2-1; TRBD2 is a possible D gene (5 bases). This sample comprised non-naive T cells sorted from PBMCs, obtained approximately 15 days before vaccination. The CDR3 bases are TGCAGCGTTGATTATGAGGGAGTTTTTTATAATGAGCAGTTCTTC. Its translation is CSVDYEGVFYNEQFF.